This is a list of T cell receptor beta chains from one sample in a study of T-cell memory formation after mild COVID-19. TCRdb reprocessed the 5' RACE reads with MiXCR, giving one entry per CDR3 protein. The sample holds hundreds of thousands of distinct CDR3 sequences; roughly 15% are singletons and the top ten take 22%. Sequenced sample: PBMCs or a T cell subset sorted from them (not recorded which). These receptors came from a man aged 18 to 29 who had mild COVID-19 (a few samples of this study predate the infection). Cell type and time point are not known. Each CDR3 is given with its conserved first and last residue. A D gene is named only where the DNA matches it firmly. Size is omitted from some rows. Given values are once, few, many or a class for expanded clones.

cdr3_length,j_call,clone_size,d_call,v_call,cdr3_nt,cdr3_aa
16,TRBJ2-3,-,-,TRBV15,TGTGCCACCAGCAGACGGTTAGGTCCCAGCACAGATACGCAGTATTTT,CATSRRLGPSTDTQYF
14,TRBJ2-3,many,-,TRBV7-9,TGTGCCAGCGCCCGGCAGGGTAGCACAGATACGCAGTATTTT,CASARQGSTDTQYF
14,TRBJ1-2,many,-,TRBV4-3,TGCGCCAGCAGCCAAGGGAAGAGTTTCTATGGCTACACCTTC,CASSQGKSFYGYTF
16,TRBJ1-6,-,-,TRBV12-3/TRBV12-4,TGTGCCACAAGGGCGGGCGGGGGTTCCTATAATTCACCCCTCCACTTT,CATRAGGGSYNSPLHF
13,TRBJ1-1,-,TRBD1,TRBV6-5,TGTGCCAGCACCCCAGGGGGCCTCACTGAAGCTTTCTTT,CASTPGGLTEAFF
12,TRBJ2-3,few,-,TRBV20-1,TGCAGTGCTAGGGGTGGCTCAGATACGCAGTATTTT,CSARGGSDTQYF
15,TRBJ2-5,-,TRBD2,TRBV6-2/TRBV6-3,TGTGCCAGCAGTTACGATGGGACTACTGGGGAGACCCAGTACTTC,CASSYDGTTGETQYF
14,TRBJ2-1,few,-,TRBV7-2,TGTGCCAGCAGTCTAACCAGGGGATGGAATGAGCAGTTCTTC,CASSLTRGWNEQFF
14,TRBJ1-6,many,TRBD1,TRBV5-1,TGCGCCAGCAGCAGACAGGGGGCAGGTTCACCCCTCCACTTT,CASSRQGAGSPLHF
16,TRBJ2-1,-,-,TRBV4-2,TGTGCCAGCAGCCCCTCTGCCAGACACTCCTACAATGAGCAGTTCTTC,CASSPSARHSYNEQFF
13,TRBJ1-2,few,-,TRBV7-2,TGTGCCAGCAGCTTAACGGAAGATTATGGCTACACCTTC,CASSLTEDYGYTF
16,TRBJ1-3,-,-,TRBV4-3,TGCGCCAGCAGCCAAGAGCGCGGGCCTGCTGGAAACACCATATATTTT,CASSQERGPAGNTIYF
15,TRBJ1-3,few,-,TRBV4-3,TGCGCCAGCAGCCAAGAGGTAGTCTCTGGAAACACCATATATTTT,CASSQEVVSGNTIYF
17,TRBJ2-5,-,-,TRBV15,TGTGCCACCAGCAGAGCGGCCAGCACCTGGACGGGGGAGACCCAGTACTTC,CATSRAASTWTGETQYF
17,TRBJ2-6,-,-,TRBV12-3/TRBV12-4,TGTGCCAGCAGTGCGGGACAGTTTGGATCCGGGGCCAACGTCCTGACTTTC,CASSAGQFGSGANVLTF
12,TRBJ1-2,few,-,TRBV20-1,TGCAGTGCTAGAGGATGGGGTTATGGCTACACCTTC,CSARGWGYGYTF
12,TRBJ1-1,-,-,TRBV3-1,TGTGCCAGCAGCCAAGGTACCACTGAAGCTTTCTTT,CASSQGTTEAFF
15,TRBJ2-1,few,-,TRBV4-1,TGCGCCAGCAGCCTCCGCGACTATACAGGGAATGAGCAGTTCTTC,CASSLRDYTGNEQFF
16,TRBJ2-3,-,-,TRBV5-1,TGCGCCAGCAGCCGAGGTCGGGACACTTTTTCAGATACGCAGTATTTT,CASSRGRDTFSDTQYF
16,TRBJ2-7,-,TRBD1,TRBV10-3,TGTGCCATCAGTGACTACCGGGACAGCTTTCACTACGAGCAGTACTTC,CAISDYRDSFHYEQYF
13,TRBJ2-5,few,-,TRBV29-1,TGCAGCGTTGAGCGGCAATACCAAGAGACCCAGTACTTC,CSVERQYQETQYF
16,TRBJ1-2,many,TRBD1,TRBV6-6,TGTGCCAGCAGTTACTTGGGGCAGGGGGAAATGGATGGCTACACCTTC,CASSYLGQGEMDGYTF
16,TRBJ2-5,many,TRBD1,TRBV12-3/TRBV12-4,TGTGCCAGCAGTTCCCCTCGGACAGGGGGCGCTGAGACCCAGTACTTC,CASSSPRTGGAETQYF
13,TRBJ2-7,many,-,TRBV12-3/TRBV12-4,TGTGCCAGCAGTTCTGGACGGGCCTACGAGCAGTACTTC,CASSSGRAYEQYF
14,TRBJ1-2,few,-,TRBV5-1,TGCGCCAGCAGCTTGGGGACCGATCGCTATGGCTACACCTTC,CASSLGTDRYGYTF
15,TRBJ2-1,-,TRBD2,TRBV5-1,TGCGCCAGCAGCCCGACTAGCGGGACCTACAATGAGCAGTTCTTC,CASSPTSGTYNEQFF
17,TRBJ1-5,few,TRBD1,TRBV4-1,TGCGCCAGCAGCCAGAGGGCGGGACAGGGTTTGAATCAGCCCCAGCATTTT,CASSQRAGQGLNQPQHF
13,TRBJ1-1,few,-,TRBV5-1,TGCGCCAGCGGACGATATGAGAACACTGAAGCTTTCTTT,CASGRYENTEAFF
16,TRBJ2-1,many,-,TRBV7-2,TGTGCCAGCAGCTCTAGAGGGGGGTCCCGTCCAGATGAGCAGTTCTTC,CASSSRGGSRPDEQFF
14,TRBJ2-7,-,-,TRBV4-1,TGCGCCAGCAGCCAAATACAGGAATCCTACGAGCAGTACTTC,CASSQIQESYEQYF
13,TRBJ1-4,-,-,TRBV7-9,TGTGCCAGCAGCTTAACGACAGGCGAAAAACTGTTTTTT,CASSLTTGEKLFF
15,TRBJ2-1,few,-,TRBV9,TGTGCCAGCAGCACCCGGGACTCCCTCAACAATGAGCAGTTCTTC,CASSTRDSLNNEQFF
16,TRBJ2-2,few,-,TRBV5-6,TGTGCCAGCAGCGGGGGGACTGCCCCGCGGACCGGGGAGCTGTTTTTT,CASSGGTAPRTGELFF
17,TRBJ1-6,few,-,TRBV4-1,TGCGCCAGCAGCCAGAAACAGGGAGGATTCCCGAATTCACCCCTCCACTTT,CASSQKQGGFPNSPLHF
14,TRBJ1-4,-,-,TRBV12-3/TRBV12-4,TGTGCCAGCAGTTTAGGGACGGCCAGTGAAAAACTGTTTTTT,CASSLGTASEKLFF
15,TRBJ1-5,-,TRBD1,TRBV19,TGTGCCAGTACTCCTTTTGGACAGGGAAGCCAGCCCCAGCATTTT,CASTPFGQGSQPQHF